There are many counts of the clone carrying this T cell receptor beta chain. Its specificity is unknown. TCRdb ran MiXCR on the RT-PCR reads and lists one entry per CDR3 protein. This sample has under 200,000 distinct CDR3 sequences, with roughly a tenth found just once. The entry originates in a study of response to subunit inactivated influenza vaccine. The CDR3 sequence is 17 residues long. The V gene's germline CDR1 is MDHEN and CDR2 SYDVKM. V was clipped by 0 bases and J by 9 bases; unmatched bases: 12. Study-wide findings and caveats: Seasonal influenza vaccination, on each occasion, was suggested by the authors to recruit few new T cells.

Here the sequenced sample was non-naive T cells sorted from PBMCs, taken around seven weeks after vaccination. This sequence joins TRBV28 and TRBJ2-1; 9 bases align to TRBD2. This clonotype was sampled from a man over 45 who received an inactivated influenza vaccine. CDR3 in DNA: TGTGCCAGCAGTTTATGCCGCGCGGGAGGGCCTCATTGTGAGCAGTTCTTC. It codes for CASSLCRAGGPHCEQFF.